The T cell receptor beta chain under discussion was sequenced for a study of PD-L1 blockade in urothelial cancer. Study context: Prior regimens of chemotherapy numbered 0 to 3 per patient. Researchers found blood samples held a median of 141,255 T cells.

Each PCR had synthetic TCR analog templates added to it as a spike-in. TCRdb's copy holds only in-frame clones and misses some; the assay was immunoSEQ multiplex PCR. The sample consists of about 87,000 clones, 84% of them appearing once. The CDR3 runs to 15 residues. V was pared by 1 base and J by 0 bases, with 2 bases of the junction left unmatched. CDR1 and CDR2 (germline): SGHRS, YFSETQ. Sample time point: pretreatment peripheral blood. Each patient gave between 1 and 8 samples, pretreatment and on-treatment. The rearrangement uses TRBV5-1 and TRBJ2-3, with TRBD2 identical over 7 bases. Sample: PBMCs, taken around atezolizumab (anti-PD-L1) treatment. This clonotype was obtained from a man in his sixties with urothelial cancer. Written as DNA, the CDR3 is TGCGCCAGCAGCTTGCAAGCGGGAAGCACAGATACGCAGTATTTT. Its translation: CASSLQAGSTDTQYF.